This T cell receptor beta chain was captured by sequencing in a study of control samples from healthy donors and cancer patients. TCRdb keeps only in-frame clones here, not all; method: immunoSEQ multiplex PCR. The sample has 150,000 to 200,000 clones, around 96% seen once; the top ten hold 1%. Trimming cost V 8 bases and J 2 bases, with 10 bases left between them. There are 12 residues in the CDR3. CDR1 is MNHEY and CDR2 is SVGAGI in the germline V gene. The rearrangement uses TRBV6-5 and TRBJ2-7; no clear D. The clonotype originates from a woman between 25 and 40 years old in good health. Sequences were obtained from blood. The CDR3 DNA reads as TGTGCCAGCTTAGGGCTAGCCTACGAGCAGTACTTC. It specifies CASLGLAYEQYF.